One and the same sample provided the 32 T cell receptor beta chains below, sequenced in a study of T cell repertoires in cytomegalovirus infection. TCRdb recomputed calls from the reads with MiXCR, one row per CDR3 protein. The data show more than 350,000 distinct CDR3 sequences, about 33% seen once. What was sequenced was PBMCs. These receptors were obtained from a human donor in good health (CMV status not recorded). Some clones in this sample may be carry-over from other donors' samples.

This clonotype was picked up many times. The chain recombines TRBV12-3 or TRBV12-4 with TRBJ2-1, with TRBD2 matching 12 bases. The J segment lost 4 bases and the V segment lost 1 base, leaving 5 bases of the junction unmatched. CDR3 length equals 17 residues. The CDR3 spells CASSLVPLAGGYNEQFF. The CDR3 DNA reads as TGTGCCAGCAGTTTAGTACCACTAGCGGGGGGATACAATGAGCAGTTCTTC.

V usage is TRBV5-6 and J usage is TRBJ2-5; D remains ambiguous. In germline, CDR1 is SGHDT, CDR2 YYEEEE. The CDR3 totals 14 residues. The V end was cut by 2 bases, the J end by 1 base, with 9 bases between. CDR3 residues: CASSFRSRQETQYF. CDR3 sequence (DNA): TGTGCCAGCAGCTTCCGGAGCCGCCAAGAGACCCAGTACTTC.

This clonotype has more than one count but fewer than ten. The J gene is TRBJ2-1, the V gene TRBV10-1, with D uncertain. The CDR3 runs to 13 residues. Between the trimmed V and J ends, which lost 11 bases and 6 bases, there was a span of 17 bases. CDR1 is WNHNN, CDR2 SYGVQD, per germline (reference sequence). The CDR3: CAEISGSSNEQFF. The CDR3 DNA is TGCGCCGAGATTTCCGGGTCGTCCAATGAGCAGTTCTTC.

This clonotype was counted a few times. This chain connects TRBV11-2 to TRBJ2-4; perhaps TRBD2 as D (5 bases). The CDR3 is made up of 14 amino acids. Germline values: CDR1 SGHAT, CDR2 FQNNGV. V gave up 0 bases and J gave up 8 bases, with 11 bases separating them. The CDR3 DNA sequence: TGTGCCAGCAGCTTAGAACCGGGAAAAGACATTCAGTACTTC. Protein: CASSLEPGKDIQYF. Full variable domain (rest looked up from reference TRBV11-2 and TRBJ2-4): EAGVAQSPRYKIIEKRQSVAFWCNPISGHATLYWYQQILGQGPKLLIQFQNNGVVDDSQLPKDRFSAERLKGVDSTLKIQPAKLEDSAVYLCASSLEPGKDIQYFGAGTRLSVL.

The chain joins TRBV6-6 to TRBJ2-7, with TRBD2 matching over 9 bases. Germline-derived CDR1 and CDR2 are MNHNY and SVGAGI (reference sequence). The CDR3 runs 16 residues. Trimming removed 6 bases from V and 2 bases from J; junction bases left unmatched: 11. CDR3 sequence reads: CASRDGIAGAPYEQYF. CDR3 in DNA: TGTGCCAGCAGAGACGGAATAGCGGGGGCCCCCTACGAGCAGTACTTC.

This clonotype has a single count. This rearrangement joins TRBV27 to TRBJ1-1, with unresolved D. Germline CDR1 and CDR2: MNHEY and SMNVEV (reference sequence). V shed 1 base and J shed 4 bases, with 10 bases lying between them. This CDR3 is built from 14 residues. The CDR3 sequence is CASSLWGGGTEAFF. CDR3 coding DNA: TGTGCCAGCAGTTTATGGGGTGGTGGCACTGAAGCTTTCTTT.

In its sample, this clonotype was seen a few times. The germline gene is not matched at one end of the junction; a read error may be the cause. This chain joins TRBV7-2 and TRBJ2-5; perhaps D is TRBD1 or TRBD2 (7 bases each). The CDR3 length is 14 residues. Germline V gene sequence: CDR1 SGHTA, CDR2 FQGNSA. The CDR3: CASSSGGGDKTQYF. The CDR3 bases are TGTGCCAGCAGCTCAGGGGGGGGTGATAAGACTCAGTACTTC.

The chain couples TRBV29-1 to TRBJ2-2; D is unresolved. Germline V CDR1 and CDR2: SQVTM, ANQGSEA. The CDR3 loop spans 14 amino acids. V lost 1 base, J lost 6 bases, and 12 bases lay in between. The CDR3 sequence is CSVEVVARSGELFF. CDR3 nucleotides: TGCAGCGTTGAAGTCGTGGCGAGATCCGGGGAGCTGTTTTTT.

Turning to this clonotype: One end of the junction is discordant with germline, which a read error may explain. The chain combines TRBV27 with TRBJ1-2; perhaps TRBD1 as D (5 bases). Germline V gene sequence: CDR1 MNHEY, CDR2 SMNVEV (reference sequence). CDR3 length: 13 amino acids. This chain's CDR3 is CAISFLDSDGYTF. CDR3 coding DNA: TGTGCCATCAGTTTCCTCGACAGCGATGGCTACACCTTC.

This clonotype was seen only a few times. The CDR3 loop is CASSLGLAAAQETQYF. The CDR3 DNA sequence: TGTGCCAGCAGCTTGGGACTAGCGGCCGCCCAAGAGACCCAGTACTTC. J is TRBJ2-5 and V is TRBV7-6; 11 positions match TRBD2. The CDR3 sequence is 16 residues long. Germline CDR1 is SGHVS and CDR2 is FNYEAQ. V shed 3 bases, J shed 1 base, and the junction held 4 bases outside the gene matches.

This clonotype was seen a few times. The chain recombines TRBV14 with TRBJ2-3, with D unresolved. There are 15 residues in the CDR3. Germline CDR1 is SGHDN and CDR2 is FVKESK. The V end lost 1 base, the J end lost 7 bases, and 15 bases lay between the germline ends. The CDR3 nucleotides read TGTGCCAGCAGCCAAGTAGGCCGACTTGCGTATACGCAGTATTTT. This sequence encodes CASSQVGRLAYTQYF.

This clonotype was seen only a few times. This rearrangement joins TRBV15 to TRBJ2-5; 8 bases fit TRBD1. The germline gives CDR1 LNHNV, CDR2 YYDKDF (reference sequence). V lost 1 base and J lost 5; bases outside the gene matches: 15. The CDR3 is 18 residues long. The CDR3 sequence: CATSRGGSAGGPGETQYF. The CDR3 coding sequence is TGTGCCACCAGCAGAGGTGGTTCTGCAGGGGGCCCCGGGGAGACCCAGTACTTC.

This clonotype was observed a few times. The chain couples TRBV28 to TRBJ1-2, with 7 bases aligning to TRBD1. J was trimmed by 0 bases and V by 7 bases; bases with no gene match: 11. This CDR3 comprises 16 residues. Germline V gene data show CDR1 as MDHEN and CDR2 as SYDVKM. The CDR3 spells CASIPTGTDTNYGYTF. CDR3 nucleotides: TGTGCCAGCATCCCGACCGGGACAGATACTAACTATGGCTACACCTTC.

The chain combines TRBV6-2 or TRBV6-3 with TRBJ1-1; D is undetermined. V was clipped by 2 bases and J by 4 bases, with 14 bases between them. Germline CDR1 is MNHEY and CDR2 is SVGEGT. The CDR3 totals 15 residues. Here the CDR3 reads CASSYVGNQFTEAFF. CDR3 nucleotide sequence: TGTGCCAGCAGTTACGTGGGGAACCAATTCACTGAAGCTTTCTTT.

The chain combines TRBV6-5 with TRBJ2-7; D is unresolved. Trimming stripped 8 bases from V and 0 bases from J, with 11 bases between. CDR1 is MNHEY, CDR2 SVGAGI, per germline. This CDR3 contains 13 residues. The CDR3 reads CASLSFRSYEQYF. CDR3 DNA sequence: TGTGCCAGCTTGTCATTCCGCTCCTACGAGCAGTACTTC.

This clonotype was observed a few times. The chain recombines TRBV19 with TRBJ2-5, with TRBD1 matching 7 bases. The germline V gene encodes CDR1 LNHDA and CDR2 SQIVND (reference sequence). The V segment lost 4 bases and the J segment 4 bases; nucleotides outside the gene matches: 6. The CDR3 runs to 14 residues. The CDR3 loop reads CASSTTGARETQYF. The DNA for the CDR3 is TGTGCCAGTAGTACCACAGGGGCGCGAGAGACCCAGTACTTC.

This clonotype has only a few counts. The gene calls are TRBV29-1 and TRBJ1-2; maybe TRBD1 (6 bases). Trimming cost V 7 bases and J 0 bases, with 9 bases left between them. The CDR3 is made up of 12 amino acids. From germline, CDR1 is SQVTM and CDR2 ANQGSEA. The CDR3 is CSADRSNYGYTF. CDR3 nucleotide sequence: TGCAGCGCGGACAGATCTAACTATGGCTACACCTTC. The whole variable domain, filled in from reference TRBV29-1 and TRBJ1-2, reads SAVISQKPSRDICQRGTSLTIQCQVDSQVTMMFWYRQQPGQSLTLIATANQGSEATYESGFVIDKFPISRPNLTFSTLTVSNMSPEDSSIYLCSADRSNYGYTFGSGTRLTVV.

This clonotype was counted many times. V gene TRBV7-2 combines with J gene TRBJ2-5; 9 positions match TRBD2. The CDR3 consists of 14 residues. The V gene end was trimmed by 5 bases and the J gene end by 2 bases; junction bases not matched to a gene: 3. Germline assignment: CDR1 SGHTA and CDR2 FQGNSA. CDR3 sequence (DNA): TGTGCCAGCAGCGCTAGCGGGAAACAAGAGACCCAGTACTTC. Amino acids: CASSASGKQETQYF.

A word on this clonotype: The junction and the germline gene differ at one end; a read error may be behind it. The chain joins TRBV24-1 to TRBJ1-2; possible D gene TRBD1, 6 bases. Germline CDR1 is KGHDR and CDR2 is SFDVKD. CDR3 size: 16 residues. This chain's CDR3 is CATSDSRQVPNYGYPF. The CDR3 DNA follows: TGTGCCACCAGTGATTCCCGACAGGTCCCTAACTATGGCTACCCCTTC.

The chain uses TRBV6-5 and TRBJ1-4; tentatively, D is TRBD1 (5 bases). V was shortened by 2 bases and J by 0 bases, with 25 bases between the two germline ends. CDR1 is MNHEY and CDR2 is SVGAGI in the germline V gene. The CDR3 consists of 21 residues. The CDR3 loop is CASSYMGPGTNPVATNEKLFF. CDR3 DNA: TGTGCCAGCAGTTACATGGGACCTGGCACAAACCCAGTTGCAACTAATGAAAAACTGTTTTTT.

This chain links TRBV7-4 with TRBJ1-3; D may be TRBD1 (5 bases). The germline V gene has CDR1 SGHVT and CDR2 SQSDAQ. The germline V and J ends were trimmed by 5 bases and 16 bases, with 12 bases remaining between them. This CDR3 has 10 amino acids. The CDR3 is CASSPRDVYF. CDR3 nucleotides: TGTGCCAGCAGCCCCCGGGACGTTTATTTT.

V gene TRBV6-2 or TRBV6-3 combines with J gene TRBJ2-1; 9 bases are shared with TRBD1. Trimming removed 7 bases from V and 5 bases from J; junction bases left unmatched: 9. The germline CDR1 and CDR2 sequences are MNHEY and SVGEGT. The length of the CDR3 is 15 residues. CDR3 bases: TGTGCCAGCATGGGCGCCGGGACAGGGAACAATGAGCAGTTCTTC. This encodes CASMGAGTGNNEQFF.

The V gene is TRBV10-3, the J gene TRBJ2-3; the D is unclear. CDR3 length: 15 amino acids. The V gene's germline CDR1 is ENHRY and CDR2 SYGVKD. V was clipped by 10 bases and J by 0 bases, with 17 bases between them. CDR3 protein: CATPCPGHSTDTQYF. The DNA of the CDR3 is TGTGCCACCCCCTGCCCCGGGCATAGCACAGATACGCAGTATTTT.

This chain joins TRBV19 and TRBJ1-5, with 11 bases fitting TRBD1. The CDR3 spans 16 residues. With V trimmed by 7 bases and J by 1 base, 6 bases remained unmatched. Germline V CDR1 and CDR2: LNHDA, SQIVND (reference sequence). Here the CDR3 reads CASTRTGGLSNQPQHF. CDR3 DNA sequence: TGTGCCAGTACTCGGACAGGGGGCCTGAGCAATCAGCCCCAGCATTTT.

This clonotype was detected a few times. The chain employs TRBV2 and TRBJ2-4; D gene ambiguous. Looked up from germline, CDR1 is SNHLY and CDR2 is FYNNEI. Trimming took off 4 bases at V and 6 bases at J, with 13 bases between the two ends. CDR3 size: 14 residues. This CDR3 reads CASSVSRWGNIQYF. CDR3 nucleotides: TGTGCCAGCAGTGTGAGTCGTTGGGGAAACATTCAGTACTTC.

The CDR3 nucleotides read TGTGCCAGCAGCCATAAACAAGGGGTTGGCTACACCTTC. This sequence encodes CASSHKQGVGYTF. The chain recombines TRBV14 with TRBJ1-2; D perhaps matches TRBD1 (5 bases). CDR1 SGHDN and CDR2 FVKESK come from the germline V gene. V was shortened by 3 bases and J by 7 bases, with 12 bases between the two germline ends. The CDR3 contains 13 residues.

This chain joins TRBV14 and TRBJ1-2; D is undetermined. CDR1 and CDR2 from the germline V gene are SGHDN and FVKESK. This CDR3 has 12 amino acids. Trimming took 1 base from V and 9 from J, leaving 9 bases between them. CDR3 DNA: TGTGCCAGCAGCCAAGCTTGGGTGAGCTACACCTTC. Amino acid sequence: CASSQAWVSYTF.

This chain connects TRBV5-1 to TRBJ1-1, with TRBD1 as a possible D gene (6 bases). The V end was cut by 2 bases, the J end by 4 bases, with 12 bases between. Germline V CDR1 and CDR2: SGHRS, YFSETQ. This CDR3 is built from 14 residues. The CDR3 nucleotides read TGCGCCAGCAGCTTCGGAGGACAGAGCACTGAAGCTTTCTTT. It specifies CASSFGGQSTEAFF.

This clonotype was counted ten times or more. J is TRBJ1-1 and V is TRBV7-6; perhaps TRBD1 as D (5 bases). The length of the CDR3 is 16 residues. V lost 5 bases to trimming and J lost 0 bases, with 16 bases between them. CDR1 is SGHVS, CDR2 FNYEAQ, per germline. The DNA of the CDR3 is TGTGCCAGCAGCCCGGAGGTGGGGCTGCTGAACACTGAAGCTTTCTTT. Its protein is CASSPEVGLLNTEAFF.

A few counts support this clonotype. The chain employs TRBV28 and TRBJ1-2; D not resolved. Between the trimmed V and J ends, which lost 7 bases and 2 bases, there was a span of 14 bases. Germline V CDR1 and CDR2: MDHEN, SYDVKM. The CDR3 is 14 amino acids. CDR3 DNA: TGTGCCAGCACCTCCTCCAGGATAAACTATGGCTACACCTTC. Translated: CASTSSRINYGYTF.

V gene TRBV27 combines with J gene TRBJ1-1, with a tentative D call TRBD1 (6 bases). Germline CDR1 reads MNHEY; CDR2 reads SMNVEV (reference sequence). With 8 bases removed from V and 5 bases from J, the gap between germline ends came to 21 bases. The CDR3 totals 15 residues. In DNA form, the CDR3 reads TGTGCCAGCCAAATTTCTACAGGGATAGGGACTGAAGCTTTCTTT. It translates to CASQISTGIGTEAFF.

This clonotype showed up just a few times. V usage is TRBV7-8 and J usage is TRBJ2-5, with 8 bases aligning to TRBD2. This CDR3 contains 17 residues. V shed 5 bases, J shed 4 bases, and the junction held 15 bases outside the gene matches. CDR1 is SGHVS and CDR2 is FQNEAQ in the germline V gene. The CDR3 protein is CASSRLGGTRGGETQYF. As DNA, the CDR3 is TGTGCCAGCAGCCGTTTGGGGGGGACTAGAGGGGGAGAGACCCAGTACTTC.